This T cell receptor beta chain derives from a study of blood T cells in healthy people across ages. This CDR3 region has 14 residues. CDR1 is MNHNY, CDR2 SVGAGI, per germline (reference sequence). V lost 7 bases and J lost 4; bases outside the gene matches: 6. Next came a second PCR, run for about 6 to 12 cycles, which used a sample-barcoded 5' primer along with a J-beta primer mix. From the 5' RACE reads, TCRdb called clonotypes with MiXCR, one entry per CDR3 protein. The sample yields 450,000 to 700,000 distinct CDR3 sequences, approximately 27% seen once. This clonotype was counted only a few times. The target antigen is unknown. Study observations and caveats: Naive T cell percentage strongly correlated with TCR beta diversity.

The sequence came from a woman aged 70-85 years in good health. The rearrangement joins TRBV6-6 to TRBJ2-3; 9 bases align to TRBD1. The sample comprised blood. The CDR3 loop is CASKQGQGSDTQYF. The CDR3 region has the DNA TGTGCCAGCAAGCAGGGACAGGGCTCAGATACGCAGTATTTT.